This T cell receptor beta chain was retrieved from a study of sequential checkpoint blockade in melanoma. Study as a whole: Arm A got nivolumab then ipilimumab; arm B the reverse, 1:1. After nivolumab or ipilimumab alone, some 22 patients had week-13 rebiopsies. Study-level findings and limits: Mutational load did not correlate with tumor T-cell fraction or clonality.

Libraries were prepared by immunoSEQ multiplex PCR; TCRdb keeps only in-frame clonotypes and omits some of them. The data contain several thousand clones, roughly 23% of them singletons. Relative to its sample, this clone is medium-sized (0.01 to 0.1%). Its antigen is still unknown. With V trimmed by 6 bases and J by 6 bases, 8 bases remained unmatched. CDR3 size: 15 residues. CDR1 and CDR2 from the germline V gene are MNHGY and SAAAGT. Treatment of the sample: randomized to nivolumab then ipilimumab (arm A) or the reverse (arm B). The clonotype originates from a human donor with melanoma. Source: tumor tissue (inferred from file names), taken from a patient given nivolumab and ipilimumab in sequence. J is TRBJ2-7 and V is TRBV6-8; 13 positions agree with TRBD2. The CDR3 region is CASRGGLAGRGEQYF. Written as DNA, the CDR3 is TGTGCCAGCAGGGGGGGACTAGCGGGGAGAGGCGAGCAGTACTTC.